Presented here are 18 T cell receptor beta chains from one specimen sequenced in a study of T cells in Graves' hyperthyroidism and ophthalmopathy. From RNA transcripts, TCR beta CDR3 regions were amplified. In the first-round RT-PCR of the TCR CDR3, the HTBI primer set was used. Via MiXCR, TCRdb re-called the multiplex PCR reads, giving one row per CDR3 protein. This repertoire shows 480,000 or so distinct CDR3 sequences, 46% found once; its top ten account for about 43%. The sequenced material came from peripheral blood or thyroid tissue (not recorded which). These receptors came from an adult woman with Graves' disease, either hyperthyroidism or ophthalmopathy (not recorded which).

The J gene is TRBJ2-5, the V gene TRBV5-1, with D hard to call. Germline CDR1 reads SGHRS; CDR2 reads YFSETQ. Trimming pared 3 bases from V and 2 bases from J, leaving 14 bases between. The CDR3 consists of 15 residues. In DNA form, the CDR3 reads TGCGCCAGCAGCTCCCCGCCTTTTAGACAAGAGACCCAGTACTTC. This codes for CASSSPPFRQETQYF.

The chain is built from TRBV7-8 and TRBJ1-5; 11 bases line up with TRBD1. J gave up 6 bases and V 5 bases, and 6 bases lay outside the gene matches. Germline CDR1 is SGHVS and CDR2 is FQNEAQ. This CDR3 has 15 residues. The CDR3: CASSRGQGAGQPQHF. Here the CDR3 DNA reads TGTGCCAGCAGCAGAGGACAGGGGGCAGGTCAGCCCCAGCATTTT.

This clonotype has a count of ten or more. V gene TRBV12-3 or TRBV12-4 combines with J gene TRBJ2-7; tentatively, D is TRBD2 (6 bases). Trimming took off 5 bases at V and 3 bases at J, with 11 bases between the two ends. This CDR3 has 13 residues. The CDR3 coding sequence is TGTGCCAGCAGTCAGACTAGTTACTACGAGCAGTACTTC. Translated, it gives CASSQTSYYEQYF.

Ten or more counts support this clonotype. CDR3 coding DNA: TGTGCCAGCAGCTTCTCCCTAGCGGGAGGAGAGACCCAGTACTTC. Amino acids: CASSFSLAGGETQYF. The V call is TRBV7-2, the J call TRBJ2-5; 11 bases match TRBD2. After removal of 3 bases from V and 4 bases from J, the junction contained 4 bases not matched to a gene. CDR3 length equals 15 residues. CDR1 and CDR2 (germline): SGHTA, FQGNSA.

This CDR3 is CASSSSGQGKETQYF. Here the CDR3 DNA reads TGTGCCAGCAGTTCCTCCGGACAGGGGAAAGAGACCCAGTACTTC. J is TRBJ2-5 and V is TRBV28; TRBD1 matches 9 bases. V gave up 4 bases and J gave up 3 bases; unmatched junction bases: 6. The germline V gene encodes CDR1 MDHEN and CDR2 SYDVKM. This CDR3 comprises 15 residues.

This chain connects TRBV11-2 to TRBJ2-5; TRBD2 matches at 7 bases. V shed 6 bases and J 5 bases; nucleotides not matched to a gene: 3. CDR1 is SGHAT, CDR2 FQNNGV, per germline. The CDR3 is made up of 12 amino acids. The CDR3 loop reads CASSDGRETQYF. The CDR3 DNA follows: TGTGCCAGCAGTGACGGGAGGGAGACCCAGTACTTC. Filled out from reference TRBV11-2 and TRBJ2-5, the complete variable domain reads EAGVAQSPRYKIIEKRQSVAFWCNPISGHATLYWYQQILGQGPKLLIQFQNNGVVDDSQLPKDRFSAERLKGVDSTLKIQPAKLEDSAVYLCASSDGRETQYFGPGTRLLVL.

A word on this clonotype: A read error is likely, as this CDR3 ends without the conserved phenylalanine or tryptophan. The DNA of the CDR3 is TGTGCTAGCAGGGGGGACAGCTATGGCTACACCCTC. Its translation is CASRGDSYGYTL. The chain combines TRBV2 with TRBJ1-2, with 7 bases lining up with TRBD1. Germline CDR1 reads SNHLY; CDR2 reads FYNNEI. This CDR3 is built from 12 residues.

Of note for this clonotype: A much bigger clone sits one base away, suggesting this may be a read error. This sequence joins TRBV4-3 and TRBJ1-2; D is ambiguous. Trimming removed 0 bases at V and 4 bases at J, with 9 bases between. The length of the CDR3 is 14 residues. CDR1 is LGHNA and CDR2 is YSLEER in the germline V gene. DNA of the CDR3: TGCGCCAGCAGCCAAGAGTGGGCTGGCTATGGCTACACCTTC. It encodes CASSQEWAGYGYTF.

V gene TRBV11-1 combines with J gene TRBJ2-5; unclear D gene. Looked up from germline, CDR1 is SGHAT and CDR2 is FQDESV (reference sequence). This CDR3 comprises 17 residues. V was cut by 2 bases and J by 3 bases, with 19 bases left in between. The CDR3 region is CASSLSSVWVEEETQYF. The CDR3 region has the DNA TGTGCCAGCAGCTTAAGCAGCGTGTGGGTAGAGGAAGAGACCCAGTACTTC.

The table lists this clonotype with a few counts. This sequence joins TRBV29-1 and TRBJ2-7, with 7 bases aligning to TRBD2. Per germline, CDR1 SQVTM and CDR2 ANQGSEA. V trimming: 5 bases; J trimming: 1 base; junction bases outside the gene matches: 5. The CDR3 loop spans 13 amino acids. CDR3: CSVSSGMSYEQYF. DNA of the CDR3: TGCAGCGTTTCGAGCGGGATGTCCTACGAGCAGTACTTC.

This clonotype was seen a single time. V and J are TRBV5-1 and TRBJ2-5, with D hard to call. This CDR3 region has 13 residues. Per the germline V gene, CDR1 is SGHRS and CDR2 is YFSETQ. V was trimmed by 6 bases and J by 1 base, leaving 10 bases between them. The CDR3 region has the DNA TGCGCCAGCACAGCATGGTTCCAAGAGACCCAGTACTTC. The encoded protein is CASTAWFQETQYF.

V and J are TRBV9 and TRBJ1-6; no definite D call. Deletions cut 3 bases from V and 17 bases from J, with 6 bases between. CDR1 is SGDLS and CDR2 is YYNGEE in the germline V gene. This CDR3 comprises 9 residues. In DNA form, the CDR3 reads TGTGCCAGCAGCGCCACCGTCCACTTT. Translation: CASSATVHF.

The chain has TRBV11-1 and TRBJ2-7; TRBD2 might be the D (5 bases). Germline V gene sequence: CDR1 SGHAT, CDR2 FQDESV (reference sequence). CDR3 length equals 14 residues. The V end lost 3 bases, the J end lost 1 base, and 10 bases lay between the germline ends. This CDR3 reads CASSFERKSYEQYF. CDR3 bases: TGTGCCAGCAGCTTCGAGCGGAAGTCCTACGAGCAGTACTTC.

The rearrangement links TRBV29-1 to TRBJ2-7; possible D gene TRBD2, 6 bases. Germline CDR1 and CDR2: SQVTM and ANQGSEA. CDR3 length: 14 amino acids. V was cut by 6 bases and J by 0 bases, with 15 bases left in between. The CDR3 here is CSVAPGLHSYEQYF. The DNA for the CDR3 is TGCAGCGTAGCCCCGGGACTCCACTCCTACGAGCAGTACTTC.

This clonotype was found many times. This rearrangement joins TRBV29-1 to TRBJ1-3; 10 bases line up with TRBD1. CDR3 length: 13 amino acids. J lost 5 bases, V lost 4 bases, and 2 bases had no gene match. Germline CDR1 and CDR2: SQVTM and ANQGSEA. The chain's CDR3 is CSVGDRGRNTIYF. CDR3 in DNA: TGCAGCGTTGGGGACAGGGGACGAAACACCATATATTTT. Full variable domain (remainder filled in from reference TRBV29-1 and TRBJ1-3): SAVISQKPSRDICQRGTSLTIQCQVDSQVTMMFWYRQQPGQSLTLIATANQGSEATYESGFVIDKFPISRPNLTFSTLTVSNMSPEDSSIYLCSVGDRGRNTIYFGEGSWLTVV.

This clonotype was counted at least ten times. The rearrangement joins TRBV9 to TRBJ1-2; TRBD1 is a possible D gene (5 bases). Germline CDR1 SGDLS, CDR2 YYNGEE. CDR3 length equals 13 residues. With 6 bases removed from V and 6 bases from J, the gap between germline ends came to 15 bases. CDR3 coding DNA: TGTGCCAGCACTACGGGCAGGGAGCATGGCTACACCTTC. It specifies CASTTGREHGYTF. Full variable domain (outside the CDR3, taken from reference TRBV9 and TRBJ1-2): DSGVTQTPKHLITATGQRVTLRCSPRSGDLSVYWYQQSLDQGLQFLIQYYNGEERAKGNILERFSAQQFPDLHSELNLSSLELGDSALYFCASTTGREHGYTFGSGTRLTVV.

This chain joins TRBV7-8 and TRBJ2-3; 12 nucleotides align to TRBD1. The CDR3 is 18 residues long. Germline V lookup: CDR1 SGHVS, CDR2 FQNEAQ. The ends lost 4 bases at V and 1 base at J; junction bases unmatched: 9. CDR3 sequence: CASSWDRGREGGTDTQYF. The CDR3, as DNA: TGTGCCAGCAGCTGGGACAGGGGGCGCGAGGGCGGCACAGATACGCAGTATTTT.

This clonotype has only a few counts. Relative to the germline gene, one junction end is altered; a read error may explain this. The chain joins TRBV4-2 to TRBJ2-5, with 11 bases fitting TRBD2. This CDR3 has 15 residues. Germline V gives CDR1 LGHNA, CDR2 YNFKEQ. The CDR3 loop reads CAGSRLAGRGETQYF. CDR3 nucleotide sequence: TGTGCCGGCAGCCGACTAGCGGGACGGGGAGAGACCCAGTACTTC.